This is a list of T cell receptor beta chains from one sample in a study of blood T cells in healthy people across ages. Each CDR3 protein gets one entry after TCRdb re-called the 5' RACE reads with MiXCR. The table lists 850,000 to 1,000,000 distinct CDR3 sequences, around 48% of them singletons. The sample consisted of blood. The receptors here all came from a young man in good health. Both conserved end residues are part of each CDR3. Each record gives: D gene, J gene, V gene, clone size, CDR3 protein, CDR3 DNA. D genes are given only for firm matches. Clone size is shown for a subset of rows, as once, few, many or a class of expanded clone.

D gene: TRBD1; J gene: TRBJ2-7; V gene: TRBV20-1; clone size: few; CDR3 protein: CSARGDRGLLYEQYF; CDR3 DNA: TGCAGTGCTAGAGGGGACAGGGGGTTATTATACGAGCAGTACTTC
D gene: -; J gene: TRBJ2-5; V gene: TRBV28; clone size: few; CDR3 protein: CASSLGPTQYF; CDR3 DNA: TGTGCCAGCAGTCTCGGACCTACCCAGTACTTC
D gene: -; J gene: TRBJ2-7; V gene: TRBV7-2; clone size: once; CDR3 protein: CASSLGLTPKGYNEQYF; CDR3 DNA: TGTGCCAGCAGCTTAGGCTTGACCCCAAAGGGGTACAATGAGCAGTACTTC
D gene: -; J gene: TRBJ1-1; V gene: TRBV6-2/TRBV6-3; clone size: -; CDR3 protein: CASSSRTSSSTEAFF; CDR3 DNA: TGTGCCAGCAGTTCGAGGACCTCATCCAGCACTGAAGCTTTCTTT
D gene: -; J gene: TRBJ1-6; V gene: TRBV7-9; clone size: -; CDR3 protein: CASSPPGIHNSPLHF; CDR3 DNA: TGTGCCAGCAGCCCGCCCGGGATACATAATTCACCCCTCCACTTT
D gene: -; J gene: TRBJ1-1; V gene: TRBV7-2; clone size: -; CDR3 protein: CASSTSWGTEAFF; CDR3 DNA: TGTGCCAGCAGCACCTCATGGGGAACTGAAGCTTTCTTT
D gene: TRBD2; J gene: TRBJ2-7; V gene: TRBV12-3/TRBV12-4; clone size: -; CDR3 protein: CASSSLSGASYEQYF; CDR3 DNA: TGTGCCAGCAGCTCCCTTAGCGGGGCCTCCTACGAGCAGTACTTC
D gene: -; J gene: TRBJ2-7; V gene: TRBV3-1; clone size: -; CDR3 protein: CASSVDRSGEQYF; CDR3 DNA: TGTGCCAGCAGCGTCGACCGGTCGGGGGAGCAGTACTTC
D gene: -; J gene: TRBJ1-5; V gene: TRBV15; clone size: few; CDR3 protein: CATSRDQLPQHF; CDR3 DNA: TGTGCCACCAGCAGAGATCAGCTGCCCCAGCATTTT
D gene: TRBD1; J gene: TRBJ1-2; V gene: TRBV4-1; clone size: few; CDR3 protein: CASSQGTQGAGYGYTF; CDR3 DNA: TGCGCCAGCAGCCAAGGGACCCAGGGGGCGGGCTATGGCTACACCTTC
D gene: TRBD1; J gene: TRBJ1-6; V gene: TRBV4-1; clone size: -; CDR3 protein: CASSHPGQGAQDYNSPLHF; CDR3 DNA: TGCGCCAGCAGCCACCCGGGACAGGGGGCCCAAGACTATAATTCACCCCTCCACTTT
D gene: TRBD2; J gene: TRBJ2-3; V gene: TRBV4-1; clone size: -; CDR3 protein: CASSQPSGGSTDTQYF; CDR3 DNA: TGCGCCAGCAGCCAACCGAGCGGGGGGAGCACAGATACGCAGTATTTT
D gene: -; J gene: TRBJ2-7; V gene: TRBV7-9; clone size: -; CDR3 protein: CASSFEEEYTYEQYF; CDR3 DNA: TGTGCCAGCAGCTTCGAGGAGGAGTACACCTACGAGCAGTACTTC
D gene: -; J gene: TRBJ2-3; V gene: TRBV6-2/TRBV6-3; clone size: -; CDR3 protein: CASSYSLDKGITSTDTQYF; CDR3 DNA: TGTGCCAGCAGTTACTCGCTCGACAAAGGGATAACTAGCACAGATACGCAGTATTTT
D gene: TRBD1; J gene: TRBJ1-1; V gene: TRBV28; clone size: -; CDR3 protein: CASSHRGTGTEAFF; CDR3 DNA: TGTGCCAGCAGTCACAGGGGTACTGGCACTGAAGCTTTCTTT
D gene: -; J gene: TRBJ1-2; V gene: TRBV20-1; clone size: many; CDR3 protein: CSAGYSTTNYGYTF; CDR3 DNA: TGCAGTGCTGGCTACAGTACCACTAACTATGGCTACACCTTC
D gene: TRBD2; J gene: TRBJ2-7; V gene: TRBV5-1; clone size: -; CDR3 protein: CASSSGGSMTYEQYF; CDR3 DNA: TGCGCCAGCAGCTCGGGGGGATCCATGACATACGAGCAGTACTTC
D gene: -; J gene: TRBJ2-3; V gene: TRBV9; clone size: -; CDR3 protein: CASSVGGRNTDTQYF; CDR3 DNA: TGTGCCAGCAGCGTAGGCGGGCGGAACACAGATACGCAGTATTTT
D gene: -; J gene: TRBJ1-6; V gene: TRBV4-2; clone size: few; CDR3 protein: CASSQDPGGVTSPLHF; CDR3 DNA: TGTGCCAGCAGCCAAGACCCTGGGGGGGTTACCTCACCCCTCCACTTT
D gene: -; J gene: TRBJ2-7; V gene: TRBV6-2/TRBV6-3; clone size: few; CDR3 protein: CASSNRWGAYEQYF; CDR3 DNA: TGTGCCAGCAGTAACCGTTGGGGAGCCTACGAGCAGTACTTC
D gene: TRBD2; J gene: TRBJ2-4; V gene: TRBV7-2; clone size: few; CDR3 protein: CASSLGTGLGVNIQYF; CDR3 DNA: TGTGCCAGCAGCTTAGGAACGGGACTAGGCGTAAACATTCAGTACTTC
D gene: -; J gene: TRBJ2-5; V gene: TRBV2; clone size: -; CDR3 protein: CASMEWQETQYF; CDR3 DNA: TGTGCCAGCATGGAGTGGCAAGAGACCCAGTACTTC
D gene: TRBD1; J gene: TRBJ1-1; V gene: TRBV6-6; clone size: -; CDR3 protein: CASTERGQSTEAFF; CDR3 DNA: TGTGCCAGCACCGAAAGGGGGCAGAGTACTGAAGCTTTCTTT
D gene: -; J gene: TRBJ2-3; V gene: TRBV20-1; clone size: -; CDR3 protein: CSASIDSSTDTQYF; CDR3 DNA: TGCAGTGCTAGTATAGACAGTAGCACAGATACGCAGTATTTT
D gene: -; J gene: TRBJ2-3; V gene: TRBV5-5; clone size: many; CDR3 protein: CASLLGPSTDTQYF; CDR3 DNA: TGTGCCAGCCTGCTTGGCCCTAGCACAGATACGCAGTATTTT